What follows are 27 T cell receptor beta chains derived from one specimen sequenced in a study of beta chain features in type 1 diabetes. As every portion of the isolated RNA was reverse transcribed, the sequencing read expressed TCRB transcripts. Repertoires were generated with immunoSEQ multiplex PCR, while TCRdb's copy carries only in-frame clones and drops some. The sample yields roughly 250,000 clones, under 70% seen once. The sample consisted of naive CD4+ T cells from blood. The receptors originated from a man younger than 40 in good health.

The CDR3 region is CASSLRRTGDHEQFF. The DNA of the CDR3 is TGTGCCAGCAGCTTAAGACGAACAGGGGACCATGAGCAGTTCTTC. The chain joins TRBV7-2 to TRBJ2-1; 7 bases agree with TRBD1. V was pared by 2 bases and J by 8 bases, with 9 bases of the junction left unmatched. CDR1 and CDR2 (germline): SGHTA, FQGNSA. This CDR3 is 15 amino acids long.

This sequence joins TRBV9 and TRBJ1-1; no reliable D call. Germline lookup yields CDR1 SGDLS and CDR2 YYNGEE. The CDR3 covers 14 residues. Trimming cost V 0 bases and J 1 base, with 7 bases left between them. CDR3 sequence (DNA): TGTGCCAGCAGCGTAGCCCAAGAGAACACTGAAGCTTTCTTT. It is translated as CASSVAQENTEAFF. The variable domain in full, completed from reference TRBV9 and TRBJ1-1, reads DSGVTQTPKHLITATGQRVTLRCSPRSGDLSVYWYQQSLDQGLQFLIQYYNGEERAKGNILERFSAQQFPDLHSELNLSSLELGDSALYFCASSVAQENTEAFFGQGTRLTVV.

In the case of this clone: This specimen includes other DNA sequences encoding the same CDR3. The gene calls are TRBV29-1 and TRBJ2-5, with D maybe TRBD1 (5 bases). Germline V lookup: CDR1 SQVTM, CDR2 ANQGSEA. This CDR3 is 12 amino acids long. Trimming removed 7 bases at V and 3 bases at J, with 12 bases between. The CDR3, as DNA: TGCAGCGGCCAGGGTGGGGAAGAGACCCAGTACTTC. Translated, it gives CSGQGGEETQYF.

Only one count was recorded for this clone. The chain joins TRBV11-2 to TRBJ2-5, with D perhaps matching TRBD1 (5 bases). Germline-derived CDR1 and CDR2 are SGHAT and FQNNGV. V lost 0 bases, J lost 5 bases, and 7 bases lay in between. The CDR3 has 13 amino acids. CDR3 loop: CASSLEGPETQYF. As DNA, the CDR3 is TGTGCCAGCAGCTTAGAGGGGCCGGAGACCCAGTACTTC.

The CDR3: CAWGQTGHTEAFF. CDR3 coding DNA: TGTGCCTGGGGGCAGACAGGGCACACTGAAGCTTTCTTT. This chain connects TRBV30 to TRBJ1-1; the match to TRBD1 covers 7 bases. This CDR3 region has 13 residues. Trimming cost V 5 bases and J 3 bases; bases outside gene matches: 6. CDR1 and CDR2 (germline): GTSNPN, SVGIG (reference sequence).

The chain couples TRBV7-9 to TRBJ2-1, with a weak D call TRBD2 (6 bases). V was trimmed by 6 bases and J by 2 bases, leaving 14 bases between them. There are 15 residues in the CDR3. CDR1 is SEHNR, CDR2 FQNEAQ, per germline (reference sequence). Written as DNA, the CDR3 is TGTGCCAGCAGTGATTGGAGGGGCCCCTACAATGAGCAGTTCTTC. This sequence encodes CASSDWRGPYNEQFF.

The rearrangement joins TRBV30 to TRBJ1-1; D ambiguous. Looked up from germline, CDR1 is GTSNPN and CDR2 is SVGIG (reference sequence). The V and J ends lost 1 base and 1 base respectively, with 10 bases between them. The CDR3 length is 14 residues. CDR3 region: CAWSGRQRNTEAFF. In DNA form, the CDR3 reads TGTGCCTGGAGTGGAAGACAAAGGAACACTGAAGCTTTCTTT.

The genes are TRBV29-1 and TRBJ2-1; TRBD1 is a possible D gene (5 bases). Trimming stripped 4 bases from V and 4 bases from J, with 14 bases between. The CDR3 is 14 amino acids. Germline lookup yields CDR1 SQVTM and CDR2 ANQGSEA. This CDR3 is CSVVGRLSYNEQFF. CDR3 nucleotide sequence: TGCAGCGTTGTGGGGCGTTTGTCATACAATGAGCAGTTCTTC.

The chain combines TRBV4-3 with TRBJ2-7; 9 bases line up with TRBD2. The ends lost 0 bases at V and 3 bases at J; junction bases unmatched: 3. CDR3 length equals 15 residues. Looked up from germline, CDR1 is LGHNA and CDR2 is YSLEER. The CDR3 sequence: CASSQEVSGSYEQYF. CDR3 nucleotide sequence: TGCGCCAGCAGCCAAGAGGTTAGCGGGAGCTACGAGCAGTACTTC.

The J gene is TRBJ2-5, the V gene TRBV5-4; D is perhaps TRBD2 (6 bases). Trimming shortened V by 2 bases and J by 5 bases, and 10 bases separated the two germline ends. From germline, CDR1 is SGHNT and CDR2 YYREEE (reference sequence). There are 13 residues in the CDR3. The CDR3 DNA reads TGTGCCAGCAGCTTAAATGGGGGGGAGACCCAGTACTTC. It specifies CASSLNGGETQYF.

The genes are TRBV9 and TRBJ2-2; 8 bases fit TRBD1. The V segment lost 4 bases and the J segment 2 bases; nucleotides outside the gene matches: 10. The germline V gene encodes CDR1 SGDLS and CDR2 YYNGEE. The CDR3 runs 17 residues. CDR3 coding DNA: TGTGCCAGCAGCCCGCGAGACAGGGGCCTTAACACCGGGGAGCTGTTTTTT. Translated: CASSPRDRGLNTGELFF.

This sequence joins TRBV10-3 and TRBJ2-7; TRBD1 matches 9 bases. Germline V gene data show CDR1 as ENHRY and CDR2 as SYGVKD. The CDR3 covers 13 residues. V lost 10 bases and J lost 2; bases outside the gene matches: 6. The CDR3 here is CASSRDRAYEQYF. The CDR3 DNA reads as TGTGCCAGCAGCCGGGACAGGGCCTACGAGCAGTACTTC.

This chain uses TRBV7-9 with TRBJ2-7; 7 bases fit TRBD1. V dropped 5 bases and J dropped 6; count of bases not matched to a gene: 10. The CDR3 has 14 amino acids. The germline V gene encodes CDR1 SEHNR and CDR2 FQNEAQ (reference sequence). CDR3 sequence reads: CASSTPDRPLEQYF. The CDR3 coding sequence is TGTGCCAGCAGCACCCCGGACAGGCCCCTCGAGCAGTACTTC.

The V and J genes are TRBV4-3 and TRBJ2-3; D remains unclear. The ends were cut back, 2 bases at V and 3 bases at J, with 0 bases in the middle. The length of the CDR3 is 11 residues. Germline V gene lookup returns CDR1 LGHNA and CDR2 YSLEER. The CDR3 reads CASSQTDTQYF. The CDR3 DNA sequence: TGCGCCAGCAGCCAAACAGATACGCAGTATTTT.

The CDR3 region has the DNA TGCAGCGTTGGGTTGGTTGCTGAAGCTTTCTTT. Its protein product is CSVGLVAEAFF. This rearrangement joins TRBV29-1 to TRBJ1-1; no firm D call. The length of the CDR3 is 11 residues. V lost 4 bases and J 6 bases, leaving 9 bases between the germline ends. Germline V gives CDR1 SQVTM, CDR2 ANQGSEA. Full variable domain (missing parts from reference TRBV29-1 and TRBJ1-1): SAVISQKPSRDICQRGTSLTIQCQVDSQVTMMFWYRQQPGQSLTLIATANQGSEATYESGFVIDKFPISRPNLTFSTLTVSNMSPEDSSIYLCSVGLVAEAFFGQGTRLTVV.

This clone was detected once. The chain recombines TRBV23-1 with TRBJ2-1; D is undetermined. TRBV23-1 carries the ORF label, with uncertain function. This CDR3 comprises 12 residues. Deletions cut 4 bases from V and 9 bases from J, with 10 bases between. Written as DNA, the CDR3 is TGCGCCAGCAGTCCTCGCCCAGGTGAGCAGTTCTTC. This encodes CASSPRPGEQFF.

The gene calls are TRBV29-1 and TRBJ1-2; D call uncertain. The germline CDR1 and CDR2 sequences are SQVTM and ANQGSEA. The V gene lost 4 bases and the J gene lost 6 bases, with 15 bases spanning the gap. There are 13 residues in the CDR3. The chain's CDR3 is CSVGRLGPDGYTF. DNA of the CDR3: TGCAGCGTTGGTCGTCTAGGGCCGGATGGCTACACCTTC.

The chain combines TRBV5-4 with TRBJ2-3, with TRBD2 matching 11 bases. The ends lost 0 bases at V and 4 bases at J; junction bases unmatched: 7. This CDR3 has 17 residues. Per the germline V gene, CDR1 is SGHNT and CDR2 is YYREEE (reference sequence). CDR3 nucleotides: TGTGCCAGCAGCTTGGCTACTACTAGCGGGGGTGCAGATACGCAGTATTTT. Protein product: CASSLATTSGGADTQYF.

This rearrangement joins TRBV7-2 to TRBJ2-7, with D possibly being TRBD2 (6 bases). The germline V and J ends were trimmed by 5 bases and 0 bases, with 17 bases remaining between them. The CDR3 runs to 16 residues. Germline-derived CDR1 and CDR2 are SGHTA and FQGNSA. The CDR3 reads CASSPVGAGNSYEQYF. The CDR3 region has the DNA TGTGCCAGCAGCCCCGTAGGAGCGGGCAACTCCTACGAGCAGTACTTC.

The chain has TRBV7-6 and TRBJ1-1; D is uncertain. There are 13 residues in the CDR3. Germline CDR1 reads SGHVS; CDR2 reads FNYEAQ. Trimming stripped 2 bases from V and 0 bases from J, with 4 bases between. The CDR3 DNA is TGTGCCAGCAGCTTACGACTGAACACTGAAGCTTTCTTT. Translating it yields CASSLRLNTEAFF.

The chain carries TRBV5-1 and TRBJ2-3; TRBD2 agrees at 8 bases. The CDR3 is 15 amino acids. Germline lookup yields CDR1 SGHRS and CDR2 YFSETQ. V was clipped by 4 bases and J by 4 bases; unmatched bases: 8. CDR3 protein: CASSRAGALADTQYF. In DNA, the CDR3 is TGCGCCAGCAGCCGAGCGGGAGCGCTCGCAGATACGCAGTATTTT.

The chain combines TRBV29-1 with TRBJ2-6, with 12 bases that match TRBD1. The CDR3 covers 16 residues. The V gene's germline CDR1 is SQVTM and CDR2 ANQGSEA. V was pared by 6 bases and J by 3 bases, with 6 bases of the junction left unmatched. CDR3 sequence reads: CSVEGQGASGANVLTF. The CDR3 nucleotides read TGCAGCGTCGAGGGACAGGGGGCGAGTGGGGCCAACGTCCTGACTTTC.

This clone was seen more than once but under ten times. The rearrangement joins TRBV29-1 to TRBJ2-3, with D possibly called TRBD1 or TRBD2 (5 bases each). The CDR3 consists of 13 residues. Germline lookup yields CDR1 SQVTM and CDR2 ANQGSEA. Trimming pared 6 bases from V and 3 bases from J, leaving 13 bases between. This CDR3 reads CSVGRLGTDTQYF. CDR3 DNA: TGCAGCGTGGGACGATTAGGTACAGATACGCAGTATTTT.

The chain links TRBV2 to TRBJ2-1; D is unclear. This CDR3 comprises 12 residues. The V gene lost 8 bases and the J gene lost 9 bases, with 14 bases spanning the gap. From germline, CDR1 is SNHLY and CDR2 FYNNEI. The DNA of the CDR3 is TGTGCCAGCTTCCATCCCCGGAGTGAGCAGTTCTTC. Translated, it gives CASFHPRSEQFF. The complete variable domain, with remaining parts taken from reference TRBV2 and TRBJ2-1, reads EPEVTQTPSHQVTQMGQEVILRCVPISNHLYFYWYRQILGQKVEFLVSFYNNEISEKSEIFDDQFSVERPDGSNFTLKIRSTKLEDSAMYFCASFHPRSEQFFGPGTRLTVL.

This clone occurred a few times. The V and J genes are TRBV10-3 and TRBJ2-7; a weak D match, TRBD2 (5 bases). Germline-derived CDR1 and CDR2 are ENHRY and SYGVKD. The CDR3 extends over 16 amino acids. The V end lost 3 bases, the J end lost 0 bases, and 15 bases lay between the germline ends. CDR3 sequence reads: CAISDPGGRSSYEQYF. CDR3 DNA sequence: TGTGCCATCAGTGACCCTGGAGGTCGGAGCTCCTACGAGCAGTACTTC.

The chain is built from TRBV9 and TRBJ2-1; TRBD2 agrees at 8 bases. Germline V gene sequence: CDR1 SGDLS, CDR2 YYNGEE. After removal of 4 bases from V and 7 bases from J, the junction contained 10 bases not matched to a gene. The CDR3 has 15 amino acids. The CDR3 protein is CASSSDPGLGNEQFF. In nucleotides, the CDR3 is TGTGCCAGCAGCTCAGATCCGGGACTAGGTAATGAGCAGTTCTTC.

The chain couples TRBV30 to TRBJ1-6, with D uncertain. V was cut by 1 base and J by 5 bases, with 9 bases left in between. The germline V gene encodes CDR1 GTSNPN and CDR2 SVGIG (reference sequence). This CDR3 spans 14 amino acids. The DNA of the CDR3 is TGTGCCTGGAGTGGTGGACGGAATAATTCACCCCTCCACTTT. Translated: CAWSGGRNNSPLHF.